This TCR beta chain appears in the sequencing data of a study of T cell responses to AZD1222 COVID-19 vaccine. Regarding the study as a whole: Seropositive at baseline were only a handful of AZD1222 recipients.

Data came from immunoSEQ multiplex PCR; TCRdb stores just in-frame clones and leaves some out. The top ten hold 21% of the sample, which has under 20,000 clones, roughly 76% seen once. This clone occurred a few times. What it recognizes is unknown. Pooled together were second doses at about 4 or about 12 weeks. This CDR3 region has 15 residues. V gave up 3 bases and J gave up 0 bases, with 9 bases separating them. Looked up from germline, CDR1 is KGHSH and CDR2 is LQKENI. The receptor was isolated from an adult who received the AZD1222 COVID-19 vaccine. The gene calls are TRBV18 and TRBJ1-5; D perhaps matches TRBD1 (6 bases). The sequencing used peripheral blood, collected 28 days after the second AZD1222 dose. CDR3 DNA: TGTGCCAGCTCACCGCAGGGGAATAGCAATCAGCCCCAGCATTTT. It yields the protein CASSPQGNSNQPQHF.